The rows below give T cell receptor beta chains drawn from one sample of a study of shared clonotypes between healthy human individuals. The repertoire was sequenced with immunoSEQ multiplex PCR; TCRdb's copy has only in-frame clones and lacks some. Of millions of clones in the sample, roughly nine tenths were seen once. Source material: naive CD4+ T cells sorted from blood. These receptor sequences come from a man aged 18 to 35 in good health. The CDR3 runs from the conserved cysteine through the conserved F or W. D genes are given only for firm matches. Clone size is given for some rows only: seen once, a few or many times, or a class if the clone is expanded.

CDR3aa: CASSYSGGRSYEQYF; CDR3nt: TGTGCCAGCAGTTACTCCGGCGGGAGGTCTTACGAGCAGTACTTC; j_gene: TRBJ2-7; v_gene: TRBV6-5; abundance: .; d_gene: TRBD2
CDR3aa: CAWSVSRRTSVMWSSYEQYF; CDR3nt: TGTGCCTGGAGTGTCTCCCGTCGGACTAGCGTGATGTGGAGCTCCTACGAGCAGTACTTC; j_gene: TRBJ2-7; v_gene: TRBV30; abundance: .; d_gene: TRBD2
CDR3aa: CASSTTSTGLASGYTF; CDR3nt: TGTGCCAGTAGTACGACCTCCACAGGGCTTGCGAGTGGCTACACCTTC; j_gene: TRBJ1-2; v_gene: TRBV19; abundance: once; d_gene: .
CDR3aa: CASSPRQGGNTEAFF; CDR3nt: TGTGCCAGCTCCCCTAGACAGGGAGGGAACACTGAAGCTTTCTTT; j_gene: TRBJ1-1; v_gene: TRBV18; abundance: few; d_gene: TRBD1
CDR3aa: CASSSYRQANTGELFF; CDR3nt: TGTGCCAGCAGCTCGTATAGGCAGGCGAACACCGGGGAGCTGTTTTTT; j_gene: TRBJ2-2; v_gene: TRBV5-4; abundance: .; d_gene: .
CDR3aa: CASSLPGLGYNEQFF; CDR3nt: TGTGCCAGCAGCTTGCCGGGACTGGGATACAATGAGCAGTTCTTC; j_gene: TRBJ2-1; v_gene: TRBV5-6; abundance: .; d_gene: .
CDR3aa: CASSIAGEQFF; CDR3nt: TGTGCCAGTAGTATAGCGGGGGAGCAGTTCTTC; j_gene: TRBJ2-1; v_gene: TRBV19; abundance: .; d_gene: .
CDR3aa: CASSSSFGTGKNIQYF; CDR3nt: TGTGCCAGCAGCTCAAGTTTCGGGACAGGAAAAAACATTCAGTACTTC; j_gene: TRBJ2-4; v_gene: TRBV5-4; abundance: .; d_gene: TRBD1
CDR3aa: CASSEFGYRVGNTIYF; CDR3nt: TGTGCCAGCAGTGAGTTCGGTTACAGGGTTGGAAACACCATATATTTT; j_gene: TRBJ1-3; v_gene: TRBV6-1; abundance: .; d_gene: .
CDR3aa: CASSQREGGTDTQYF; CDR3nt: TGTGCCAGCAGTCAGCGGGAGGGCGGCACAGATACGCAGTATTTT; j_gene: TRBJ2-3; v_gene: TRBV13; abundance: .; d_gene: TRBD2
CDR3aa: CASSVGGIDTQYF; CDR3nt: TGTGCCAGCAGCGTAGGGGGTATAGATACGCAGTATTTT; j_gene: TRBJ2-3; v_gene: TRBV9; abundance: .; d_gene: .
CDR3aa: CASGLGTGGPYEQYF; CDR3nt: TGTGCTAGTGGTTTGGGGACAGGGGGACCCTACGAGCAGTACTTC; j_gene: TRBJ2-7; v_gene: TRBV12-5; abundance: .; d_gene: TRBD1
CDR3aa: CAIRLLAGGSDTQYF; CDR3nt: TGTGCCATCAGACTACTAGCGGGGGGTTCAGATACGCAGTATTTT; j_gene: TRBJ2-3; v_gene: TRBV10-3; abundance: .; d_gene: TRBD2
CDR3aa: CAISEVDGDSYNSPLHF; CDR3nt: TGTGCCATCAGTGAGGTGGACGGAGACTCCTATAATTCACCCCTCCACTTT; j_gene: TRBJ1-6; v_gene: TRBV10-3; abundance: few; d_gene: .
CDR3aa: CASSPPGLSGNTIYF; CDR3nt: TGTGCCAGCAGCCCCCCGGGGCTCTCTGGAAACACCATATATTTT; j_gene: TRBJ1-3; v_gene: TRBV7-2; abundance: .; d_gene: .
CDR3aa: CAWSVNSFGNQPQHF; CDR3nt: TGTGCCTGGAGTGTAAACAGCTTTGGCAATCAGCCCCAGCATTTT; j_gene: TRBJ1-5; v_gene: TRBV30; abundance: .; d_gene: .
CDR3aa: CASSPAGQGGTEAFF; CDR3nt: TGTGCCAGCTCACCTGCGGGACAGGGGGGGACTGAAGCTTTCTTT; j_gene: TRBJ1-1; v_gene: TRBV18; abundance: .; d_gene: TRBD1
CDR3aa: CASSVPGGAGELFF; CDR3nt: TGTGCCAGCAGCGTACCCGGGGGGGCCGGGGAGCTGTTTTTT; j_gene: TRBJ2-2; v_gene: TRBV9; abundance: .; d_gene: TRBD2
CDR3aa: CASSPAPATGELFF; CDR3nt: TGCGCCAGCAGCCCCGCCCCGGCCACCGGGGAGCTGTTTTTT; j_gene: TRBJ2-2; v_gene: TRBV5-1; abundance: .; d_gene: .
CDR3aa: CASGGGFEQYF; CDR3nt: TGTGCCAGCGGGGGGGGGTTCGAGCAGTACTTC; j_gene: TRBJ2-7; v_gene: TRBV6-1; abundance: once; d_gene: TRBD2
CDR3aa: CASSVGRGDYGYTF; CDR3nt: TGTGCCAGCAGCGTAGGCAGGGGGGACTATGGCTACACCTTC; j_gene: TRBJ1-2; v_gene: TRBV9; abundance: .; d_gene: TRBD1
CDR3aa: CASSEGQGADTQYF; CDR3nt: TGCGCCAGCAGTGAAGGGCAGGGGGCGGATACGCAGTATTTT; j_gene: TRBJ2-3; v_gene: TRBV10-1; abundance: once; d_gene: TRBD1
CDR3aa: CASSYSTGSNQPQHF; CDR3nt: TGTGCCAGCAGTTACTCGACGGGGAGCAATCAGCCCCAGCATTTT; j_gene: TRBJ1-5; v_gene: TRBV6-5; abundance: .; d_gene: .
CDR3aa: CASCARDRGTLEAFF; CDR3nt: TGTGCCAGCTGCGCTCGGGACAGGGGAACACTGGAAGCTTTCTTT; j_gene: TRBJ1-1; v_gene: TRBV2; abundance: .; d_gene: TRBD1
CDR3aa: CSVEGSPGLAGTYEQYF; CDR3nt: TGCAGCGTTGAAGGTTCTCCAGGACTAGCGGGAACCTACGAGCAGTACTTC; j_gene: TRBJ2-7; v_gene: TRBV29-1; abundance: .; d_gene: TRBD2
CDR3aa: CASSLAGGLETQYF; CDR3nt: TGCGCCAGCAGCTTGGCGGGGGGGCTGGAGACCCAGTACTTC; j_gene: TRBJ2-5; v_gene: TRBV5-1; abundance: .; d_gene: TRBD2
CDR3aa: CASSLQGNQPQHF; CDR3nt: TGTGCCAGCTCACTGCAGGGCAATCAGCCCCAGCATTTT; j_gene: TRBJ1-5; v_gene: TRBV18; abundance: .; d_gene: .
CDR3aa: CASSLAGGNREQFF; CDR3nt: TGTGCCAGCAGCTTGGCTGGAGGGAATCGTGAGCAGTTCTTC; j_gene: TRBJ2-1; v_gene: TRBV5-4; abundance: .; d_gene: .
CDR3aa: CATSRDGGPLSSYEQYF; CDR3nt: TGTGCCACCAGCAGAGATGGCGGCCCTCTTAGCTCCTACGAGCAGTACTTC; j_gene: TRBJ2-7; v_gene: TRBV15; abundance: .; d_gene: .
CDR3aa: CASSSGLSTSYEQYF; CDR3nt: TGTGCCAGCAGTTCGGGCCTGAGCACGTCCTACGAGCAGTACTTC; j_gene: TRBJ2-7; v_gene: TRBV6-1; abundance: .; d_gene: .
CDR3aa: CASNAGGLPNQPQHF; CDR3nt: TGTGCCAGTAACGCTGGGGGATTACCGAATCAGCCCCAGCATTTT; j_gene: TRBJ1-5; v_gene: TRBV19; abundance: few; d_gene: .
CDR3aa: CASSLAGADRPEKLFF; CDR3nt: TGCGCCAGCAGCTTGGCTGGGGCCGATCGTCCGGAAAAACTGTTTTTT; j_gene: TRBJ1-4; v_gene: TRBV5-1; abundance: .; d_gene: .
CDR3aa: CASSFDARPSANYGYTF; CDR3nt: TGTGCCAGCAGCTTCGATGCCCGACCCTCAGCTAACTATGGCTACACCTTC; j_gene: TRBJ1-2; v_gene: TRBV7-8; abundance: .; d_gene: .
CDR3aa: CASSREGLAGVEQYF; CDR3nt: TGTGCCAGCAGCCGAGAAGGACTAGCGGGAGTCGAGCAGTACTTC; j_gene: TRBJ2-7; v_gene: TRBV7-9; abundance: .; d_gene: TRBD2
CDR3aa: CASSLDRASGGAYEQYF; CDR3nt: TGTGCCAGCAGCTTAGATCGCGCTAGCGGGGGTGCCTACGAGCAGTACTTC; j_gene: TRBJ2-7; v_gene: TRBV11-2; abundance: .; d_gene: TRBD2
CDR3aa: CASSLLLNTEAFF; CDR3nt: TGTGCCAGCAGCCTCCTCCTGAACACTGAAGCTTTCTTT; j_gene: TRBJ1-1; v_gene: TRBV6-5; abundance: .; d_gene: .
CDR3aa: CASSSPGQGIQPQHF; CDR3nt: TGTGCCAGTAGTAGCCCGGGACAGGGGATTCAGCCCCAGCATTTT; j_gene: TRBJ1-5; v_gene: TRBV19; abundance: .; d_gene: TRBD1
CDR3aa: CSVRGGSGTDTQYF; CDR3nt: TGCAGCGTGAGGGGGGGATCTGGCACAGATACGCAGTATTTT; j_gene: TRBJ2-3; v_gene: TRBV29-1; abundance: .; d_gene: .
CDR3aa: CAWTPFRAGYTGELFF; CDR3nt: TGTGCCTGGACCCCGTTTCGGGCAGGGTACACCGGGGAGCTGTTTTTT; j_gene: TRBJ2-2; v_gene: TRBV30; abundance: .; d_gene: .
CDR3aa: CASSPQTGGLTNEKLFF; CDR3nt: TGTGCCAGCAGCCCCCAGACAGGGGGCTTGACTAATGAAAAACTGTTTTTT; j_gene: TRBJ1-4; v_gene: TRBV11-2; abundance: .; d_gene: TRBD1
CDR3aa: CASSLVSGVGTDTQYF; CDR3nt: TGTGCCAGCAGCTTAGTTTCGGGGGTGGGGACAGATACGCAGTATTTT; j_gene: TRBJ2-3; v_gene: TRBV7-2; abundance: once; d_gene: .
CDR3aa: CASSLGQKGQARSYEQYF; CDR3nt: TGTGCCAGCAGCTTAGGACAAAAGGGACAGGCGCGGTCCTACGAGCAGTACTTC; j_gene: TRBJ2-7; v_gene: TRBV7-9; abundance: .; d_gene: TRBD1
CDR3aa: CASSLSEGAYEQYF; CDR3nt: TGTGCCAGCAGTTTATCGGAGGGAGCCTACGAGCAGTACTTC; j_gene: TRBJ2-7; v_gene: TRBV27; abundance: .; d_gene: .
CDR3aa: CSARGGTEAFF; CDR3nt: TGCAGTGCTAGAGGGGGCACTGAAGCTTTCTTT; j_gene: TRBJ1-1; v_gene: TRBV20-1; abundance: few; d_gene: .
CDR3aa: CASSLGGLAKNIQYF; CDR3nt: TGTGCCAGCAGCTTGGGGGGACTAGCCAAAAACATTCAGTACTTC; j_gene: TRBJ2-4; v_gene: TRBV5-4; abundance: .; d_gene: .
CDR3aa: CASSAQGGSNEQYF; CDR3nt: TGTGCCAGCTCAGCTCAGGGAGGGTCCAACGAGCAGTACTTC; j_gene: TRBJ2-7; v_gene: TRBV18; abundance: .; d_gene: TRBD2
CDR3aa: CASSDRVPYEQYF; CDR3nt: TGTGCCAGCAGTGATAGGGTACCCTACGAGCAGTACTTC; j_gene: TRBJ2-7; v_gene: TRBV6-1; abundance: .; d_gene: .
CDR3aa: CASSVVETQYF; CDR3nt: TGTGCCAGCAGTGTGGTGGAGACCCAGTACTTC; j_gene: TRBJ2-5; v_gene: TRBV2; abundance: once; d_gene: .
CDR3aa: CASSYSPGPDGYTF; CDR3nt: TGTGCCAGCAGTTACTCGCCAGGGCCAGACGGCTACACCTTC; j_gene: TRBJ1-2; v_gene: TRBV6-6; abundance: .; d_gene: .
CDR3aa: CASSRSGTGLGLGEKLFF; CDR3nt: TGTGCCAGCAGCCGTTCCGGGACAGGGTTAGGGTTAGGTGAAAAACTGTTTTTT; j_gene: TRBJ1-4; v_gene: TRBV7-2; abundance: .; d_gene: TRBD1
CDR3aa: CASSWTAGDTEAFF; CDR3nt: TGCGCCAGCAGTTGGACAGCGGGGGACACTGAAGCTTTCTTT; j_gene: TRBJ1-1; v_gene: TRBV5-1; abundance: .; d_gene: .
CDR3aa: CASSQGGGGPCYEQYF; CDR3nt: TGCGCCAGCAGCCAAGGAGGGGGGGGCCCGTGTTACGAGCAGTACTTC; j_gene: TRBJ2-7; v_gene: TRBV4-3; abundance: .; d_gene: .
CDR3aa: CASSDVSRKSNQPQHF; CDR3nt: TGTGCCAGCAGTGATGTATCTCGTAAAAGCAATCAGCCCCAGCATTTT; j_gene: TRBJ1-5; v_gene: TRBV25-1; abundance: .; d_gene: .
CDR3aa: CASSPLEADTQYF; CDR3nt: TGCGCCAGCAGCCCTCTCGAAGCAGATACGCAGTATTTT; j_gene: TRBJ2-3; v_gene: TRBV5-1; abundance: .; d_gene: .
CDR3aa: CASSIRPTQGELFF; CDR3nt: TGCGCCAGCAGCATCCGACCCACCCAGGGGGAGCTGTTTTTT; j_gene: TRBJ2-2; v_gene: TRBV5-1; abundance: .; d_gene: .